This TCR beta chain is drawn from a study of blood T cells in healthy people across ages. Regarding the study as a whole: Long-lived donors carried more naive CD4+ cells and greater diversity than aged donors.

Trimming pared 6 bases from V and 1 base from J, leaving 7 bases between. Germline CDR1 reads SNHLY; CDR2 reads FYNNEI. CDR3 length: 13 amino acids. The authors ran a second PCR of roughly 6 to 11 cycles using a sample-barcoded 5' primer and a J-beta primer mix. Using its own MiXCR run on the 5' RACE reads, TCRdb lists one record per CDR3 protein. The data contain some 640,000 distinct CDR3 sequences, approximately 30% of them singletons. This clonotype was detected ten times or more. Its antigen remains unidentified. The rearrangement uses TRBV2 and TRBJ2-1; D ambiguous. Sequencing was carried out using blood. This receptor was taken from a woman of 80 years or more in good health. This CDR3 is CASRSASYNEQFF. The CDR3, as DNA: TGTGCCAGCAGGTCGGCTTCCTACAATGAGCAGTTCTTC.